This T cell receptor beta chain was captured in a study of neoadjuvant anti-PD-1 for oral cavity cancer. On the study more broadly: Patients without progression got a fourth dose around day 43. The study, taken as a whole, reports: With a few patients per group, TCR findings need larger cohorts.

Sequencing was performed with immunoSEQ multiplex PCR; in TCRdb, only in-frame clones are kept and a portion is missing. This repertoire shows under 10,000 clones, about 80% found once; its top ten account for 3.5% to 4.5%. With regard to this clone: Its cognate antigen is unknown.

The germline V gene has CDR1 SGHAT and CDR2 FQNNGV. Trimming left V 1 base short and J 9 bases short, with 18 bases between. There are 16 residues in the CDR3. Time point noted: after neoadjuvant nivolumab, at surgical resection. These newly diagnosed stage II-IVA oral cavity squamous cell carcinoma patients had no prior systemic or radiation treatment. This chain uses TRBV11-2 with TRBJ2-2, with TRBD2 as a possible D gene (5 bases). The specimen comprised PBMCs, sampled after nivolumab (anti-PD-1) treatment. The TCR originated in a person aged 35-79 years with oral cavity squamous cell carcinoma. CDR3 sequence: CASSLAGISGSRELFF. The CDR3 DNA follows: TGTGCCAGCAGCTTAGCCGGGATCTCGGGCTCGCGGGAGCTGTTTTTT.